The 27 T cell receptor beta chains listed next were all sequenced from one sample in a study of OX40 agonist ivuxolimab in advanced cancers. Profiling relied on immunoSEQ multiplex PCR, and the TCRdb table lists in-frame clones only, not all of them. The data show about 72,000 clones, roughly 80% seen once. Sequences were derived from CD4+ or CD8+ T cells sorted from blood, sampled in a trial of the OX40 agonist ivuxolimab. The source of these receptors is an adult with an advanced solid tumor such as melanoma, head and neck, liver or kidney cancer.

The chain combines TRBV11-2 with TRBJ1-6; 7 bases align to TRBD1. Germline lookup yields CDR1 SGHAT and CDR2 FQNNGV. V gave up 4 bases and J gave up 7 bases; unmatched junction bases: 10. The length of the CDR3 is 16 residues. DNA for the CDR3: TGTGCCAGCAGCTCCCTATTAGGGACAGAGAATTCACCCCTCCACTTT. Protein: CASSSLLGTENSPLHF.

The rearrangement uses TRBV2 and TRBJ1-4, with 7 bases lining up with TRBD1. V dropped 6 bases and J dropped 13; count of bases not matched to a gene: 5. The germline CDR1 and CDR2 sequences are SNHLY and FYNNEI. The CDR3 runs to 11 residues. This CDR3 is CASRAGGGLFF. As DNA, the CDR3 is TGTGCCAGCAGAGCAGGGGGGGGACTGTTTTTT.

J is TRBJ2-5 and V is TRBV7-2, with TRBD1 matching over 10 bases. The V gene's germline CDR1 is SGHTA and CDR2 FQGNSA. J lost 4 bases, V lost 3 bases, and 8 bases had no gene match. The CDR3 is made up of 16 amino acids. The CDR3 protein is CASSFAPGQGRETQYF. The CDR3 nucleotides read TGTGCCAGCAGCTTCGCCCCGGGACAGGGGAGAGAGACCCAGTACTTC.

This CDR3 is CASSVSQGLDQPQHF. CDR3 bases: TGTGCCAGCAGCGTATCACAGGGGTTAGATCAGCCCCAGCATTTT. J is TRBJ1-5 and V is TRBV9, with 7 nucleotides matching TRBD1. The germline gives CDR1 SGDLS, CDR2 YYNGEE. The V segment lost 1 base and the J segment 5 bases; nucleotides outside the gene matches: 6. The CDR3 is 15 residues long. The full variable domain, with the rest looked up from reference TRBV9 and TRBJ1-5, is DSGVTQTPKHLITATGQRVTLRCSPRSGDLSVYWYQQSLDQGLQFLIQYYNGEERAKGNILERFSAQQFPDLHSELNLSSLELGDSALYFCASSVSQGLDQPQHFGDGTRLSIL.

The J gene is TRBJ2-6, the V gene TRBV7-9; unclear D gene. CDR3 length: 13 residues. Trimming took 8 bases from V and 2 from J, leaving 7 bases between them. Germline V gives CDR1 SEHNR, CDR2 FQNEAQ (reference sequence). The CDR3 region has the DNA TGTGCCAGCCATAGGGCTGGGGCCAACGTCCTGACTTTC. It specifies CASHRAGANVLTF.

The rearrangement uses TRBV14 and TRBJ2-5; 7 bases align to TRBD1. The germline gives CDR1 SGHDN, CDR2 FVKESK. After removal of 5 bases from V and 4 bases from J, the junction contained 16 bases not matched to a gene. The CDR3 has 17 residues. The CDR3 region is CASSSYRGSLNGETQYF. The CDR3 DNA reads as TGTGCCAGCAGCTCTTACAGGGGATCCCTAAATGGAGAGACCCAGTACTTC.

Only a few counts were recorded for this clone. The chain recombines TRBV27 with TRBJ1-1, with D possibly matching TRBD1 (6 bases). The CDR3 covers 13 residues. V gave up 1 base and J gave up 11 bases, with 14 bases separating them. Looked up from germline, CDR1 is MNHEY and CDR2 is SMNVEV (reference sequence). The CDR3 reads CASSLYNRAAAFF. CDR3 in DNA: TGTGCCAGCAGTTTATACAACAGGGCGGCGGCTTTCTTT.

J is TRBJ1-6 and V is TRBV4-2; no clear D. Germline lookup yields CDR1 LGHNA and CDR2 YNFKEQ. V lost 5 bases and J 11 bases, leaving 13 bases between the germline ends. CDR3 length equals 13 residues. CDR3 sequence (DNA): TGTGCCAGCAGCTTAGGACGGTGGCCACCCCTCCACTTT. Amino acids: CASSLGRWPPLHF.

V and J are TRBV5-1 and TRBJ2-7, with D maybe TRBD1 (5 bases). Trimming removed 5 bases from V and 6 bases from J, with 15 bases in between. This CDR3 contains 13 residues. Germline CDR1 reads SGHRS; CDR2 reads YFSETQ. The CDR3 spells CASRFPGIGEQYF. DNA of the CDR3: TGCGCCAGCAGGTTCCCAGGGATTGGCGAGCAGTACTTC.

This clone was seen a few times. The V call is TRBV7-9, the J call TRBJ1-4; 12 nucleotides align to TRBD1. This CDR3 is built from 15 residues. Germline lookup yields CDR1 SEHNR and CDR2 FQNEAQ (reference sequence). V gave up 5 bases and J gave up 7 bases; unmatched junction bases: 5. The CDR3 reads CASSGTGGRSEKLFF. The DNA for the CDR3 is TGTGCCAGCAGCGGGACAGGGGGCCGCAGTGAAAAACTGTTTTTT.

Worth noting for this clone: Germline is not matched at one junction end, which may reflect a read error. V gene TRBV7-2 combines with J gene TRBJ2-7; 9 bases agree with TRBD1. The V gene's germline CDR1 is SGHTA and CDR2 FQGNSA. CDR3 size: 16 residues. CDR3: CASSLGGTGYSYEQYF. For the CDR3, the DNA is TGTGCCAGCAGTTTAGGTGGGACAGGGTACTCCTACGAGCAGTACTTC. Based on the CDR3 plus reference TRBV7-2 and TRBJ2-7, the full variable domain is GAGVSQSPSNKVTEKGKDVELRCDPISGHTALYWYRQSLGQGLEFLIYFQGNSAPDKSGLPSDRFSAERTGGSVSTLTIQRTQQEDSAVYLCASSLGGTGYSYEQYFGPGTRLTVT.

The J gene is TRBJ1-2, the V gene TRBV18, with D hard to call. Germline-derived CDR1 and CDR2 are KGHSH and LQKENI. The CDR3 is 13 residues long. The V gene lost 3 bases and the J gene lost 7 bases, with 12 bases spanning the gap. CDR3 protein: CASSPTDDIGYTF. CDR3 nucleotide sequence: TGTGCCAGCTCACCCACGGATGATATTGGCTACACCTTC.

The V and J genes are TRBV4-3 and TRBJ2-1; D is uncertain. The germline V and J ends were trimmed by 0 bases and 4 bases, with 7 bases remaining between them. The germline V gene has CDR1 LGHNA and CDR2 YSLEER. CDR3 size: 14 residues. The CDR3 region is CASSQEALYNEQFF. The CDR3 DNA follows: TGCGCCAGCAGCCAAGAAGCGTTATACAATGAGCAGTTCTTC.

The rearrangement links TRBV19 to TRBJ1-2; D is undetermined. The CDR3 spans 15 residues. Trimming took 2 bases from V and 0 from J, leaving 10 bases between them. Germline CDR1 is LNHDA and CDR2 is SQIVND (reference sequence). The CDR3 region is CASSIQAKANYGYTF. DNA for the CDR3: TGTGCCAGTAGTATACAGGCAAAAGCTAACTATGGCTACACCTTC.

The chain joins TRBV21-1 to TRBJ2-1; the D call of TRBD2 is as the table states it, not checked on the DNA. TRBV21-1 is a pseudogene locus. CDR3 length: 16 amino acids. The CDR3 region is CASSLRRRPPVNEQFF. The DNA of the CDR3 is TGTGCCAGCAGCCTAAGGAGACGCCCCCCGGTCAATGAGCAGTTCTTC.

V is TRBV7-8 and J is TRBJ1-2, with 8 positions matching TRBD1. The CDR3 has 16 residues. The J segment lost 1 base and the V segment lost 2 bases, leaving 6 bases of the junction unmatched. Germline CDR1 SGHVS, CDR2 FQNEAQ. The CDR3: CASSLYRGQDNYGYTF. In DNA form, the CDR3 reads TGTGCCAGCAGCTTATATCGGGGACAGGATAACTATGGCTACACCTTC.

The chain joins TRBV2 to TRBJ2-1, with TRBD2 matching over 10 bases. CDR1 SNHLY and CDR2 FYNNEI come from the germline V gene. The CDR3 covers 14 residues. V lost 7 bases and J lost 7; bases outside the gene matches: 7. This CDR3 reads CASNSGLASNEQFF. CDR3 DNA: TGTGCCAGCAATTCGGGACTAGCGTCGAATGAGCAGTTCTTC.

The V and J genes are TRBV7-9 and TRBJ2-7, with D possibly being TRBD2 (6 bases). The V gene's germline CDR1 is SEHNR and CDR2 FQNEAQ (reference sequence). Trimming cost V 2 bases and J 5 bases, with 7 bases left between them. This CDR3 has 12 amino acids. CDR3 nucleotides: TGTGCCAGCAGCTTAACGGGGGACGAGCAGTACTTC. Translating gives CASSLTGDEQYF.

The rearrangement joins TRBV28 to TRBJ1-2, with D possibly matching TRBD1 (6 bases). Germline CDR1 and CDR2: MDHEN and SYDVKM. The CDR3 extends over 14 amino acids. V was clipped by 1 base and J by 2 bases, with 8 bases between them. The CDR3 region is CASSLSGENYGYTF. CDR3 in DNA: TGTGCCAGCAGTTTATCAGGGGAGAACTATGGCTACACCTTC.

The CDR3 DNA reads TGTGCCAGCAGTTACTCGAAAGGACACACTGAAGCTTTCTTT. Translated: CASSYSKGHTEAFF. The rearrangement joins TRBV6-5 to TRBJ1-1; no reliable D call. The CDR3 sequence is 14 residues long. CDR1 and CDR2 from the germline V gene are MNHEY and SVGAGI. The ends were cut back, 0 bases at V and 3 bases at J, with 8 bases in the middle.

V and J are TRBV5-4 and TRBJ2-7, with 10 bases that match TRBD1. V dropped 4 bases and J dropped 1; count of bases not matched to a gene: 5. Germline V gives CDR1 SGHNT, CDR2 YYREEE (reference sequence). The CDR3 covers 15 residues. This CDR3 reads CASSKDRGQSYEQYF. The CDR3 DNA follows: TGTGCCAGCAGCAAAGACAGGGGGCAGTCCTACGAGCAGTACTTC.

This rearrangement joins TRBV9 to TRBJ2-2; 9 bases match TRBD2. The trim removed 4 bases at V and 0 bases at J, leaving 4 bases unmatched. The CDR3 contains 16 residues. The germline V gene encodes CDR1 SGDLS and CDR2 YYNGEE. The DNA of the CDR3 is TGTGCCAGCAGCACAGCGGGGGGAACGAACACCGGGGAGCTGTTTTTT. It translates to CASSTAGGTNTGELFF. Looking up the rest from reference TRBV9 and TRBJ2-2 gives the full variable domain: DSGVTQTPKHLITATGQRVTLRCSPRSGDLSVYWYQQSLDQGLQFLIQYYNGEERAKGNILERFSAQQFPDLHSELNLSSLELGDSALYFCASSTAGGTNTGELFFGEGSRLTVL.

The chain joins TRBV14 to TRBJ2-7; D is unclear. CDR3 length equals 11 residues. Germline CDR1 SGHDN, CDR2 FVKESK. V was shortened by 3 bases and J by 9 bases, with 9 bases between the two germline ends. As DNA, the CDR3 is TGTGCCAGCAGCCAGGCCTTCACGCAGTACTTC. It specifies CASSQAFTQYF.

V gene TRBV5-6 combines with J gene TRBJ2-7; 8 positions agree with TRBD1. The CDR3 consists of 14 residues. Germline assignment: CDR1 SGHDT and CDR2 YYEEEE. V lost 3 bases, J lost 5 bases, and 7 bases stayed unmatched. For the CDR3, the DNA is TGTGCCAGCAGCTCGCGGACAGGGTCAAACGAGCAGTACTTC. Translated: CASSSRTGSNEQYF.

This clone was counted once. The V call is TRBV7-2, the J call TRBJ2-3; 11 nucleotides align to TRBD2. Trimming removed 0 bases from V and 4 bases from J; junction bases left unmatched: 6. This CDR3 is 17 amino acids long. The germline V gene encodes CDR1 SGHTA and CDR2 FQGNSA. The CDR3 DNA sequence: TGTGCCAGCAGCTTAGCCCTGACTAGCGGGGTCGCAGATACGCAGTATTTT. This gives the protein CASSLALTSGVADTQYF.

This chain connects TRBV9 to TRBJ2-1; 9 nucleotides line up with TRBD2. Germline loops: CDR1 SGDLS, CDR2 YYNGEE. The CDR3 length is 15 residues. V was pared by 4 bases and J by 1 base, with 3 bases of the junction left unmatched. The CDR3 loop is CASSPLAGSYNEQFF. The CDR3, as DNA: TGTGCCAGCAGCCCGCTAGCGGGATCCTACAATGAGCAGTTCTTC.

The CDR3, as DNA: TGTGCCAGCAGCAAAGGGGGGCACGCAACCTACGAGCAGTACTTC. Its translation: CASSKGGHATYEQYF. The chain couples TRBV21-1 to TRBJ2-7; the table calls TRBD1, which could not be checked here. TRBV21-1 is a listed pseudogene. This CDR3 is 15 amino acids long.